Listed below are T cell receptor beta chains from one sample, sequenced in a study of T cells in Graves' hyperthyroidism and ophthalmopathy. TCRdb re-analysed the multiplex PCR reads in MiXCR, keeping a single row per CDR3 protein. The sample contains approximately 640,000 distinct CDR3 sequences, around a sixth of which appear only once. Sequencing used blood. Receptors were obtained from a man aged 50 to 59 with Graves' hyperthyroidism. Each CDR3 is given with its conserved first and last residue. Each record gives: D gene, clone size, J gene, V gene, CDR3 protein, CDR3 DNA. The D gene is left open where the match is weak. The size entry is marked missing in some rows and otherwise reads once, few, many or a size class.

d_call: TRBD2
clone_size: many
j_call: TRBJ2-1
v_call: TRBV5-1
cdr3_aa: CASSLTSGTNNEQFF
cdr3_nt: TGCGCCAGCAGCTTGACTAGCGGGACTAACAATGAGCAGTTCTTC

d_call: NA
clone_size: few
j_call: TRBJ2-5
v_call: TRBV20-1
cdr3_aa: CSAIRPLSQETQYF
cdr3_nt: TGCAGTGCTATAAGACCGTTGTCCCAAGAGACCCAGTACTTC

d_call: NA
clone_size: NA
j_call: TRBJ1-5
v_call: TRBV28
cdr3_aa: CASSFRAVNNQPQHF
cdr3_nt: TGTGCCAGCAGTTTCAGAGCGGTGAACAATCAGCCCCAGCATTTT

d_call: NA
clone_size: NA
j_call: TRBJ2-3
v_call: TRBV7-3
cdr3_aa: CASSLTPAGTDTQYF
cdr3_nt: TGTGCCAGCAGCTTAACCCCTGCTGGCACAGATACGCAGTATTTT

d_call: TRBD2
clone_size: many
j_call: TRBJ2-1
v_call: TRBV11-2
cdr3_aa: CASSYGLALNEQFF
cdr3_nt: TGTGCCAGCAGCTACGGACTAGCTCTGAATGAGCAGTTCTTC

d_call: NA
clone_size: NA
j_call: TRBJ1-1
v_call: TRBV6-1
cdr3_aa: CASSGSGRTEAFF
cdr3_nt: TGTGCCAGCAGTGGTTCAGGGCGAACTGAAGCTTTCTTT

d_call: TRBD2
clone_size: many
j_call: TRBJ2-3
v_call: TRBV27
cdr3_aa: CASSFGTSGSTDTQYF
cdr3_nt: TGTGCCAGCAGTTTCGGGACTAGCGGGAGCACAGATACGCAGTATTTT

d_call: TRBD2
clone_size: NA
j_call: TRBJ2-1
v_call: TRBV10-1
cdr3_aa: CASSESASGSYEQFF
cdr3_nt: TGCGCCAGCAGTGAATCGGCTAGCGGGAGCTATGAGCAGTTCTTC

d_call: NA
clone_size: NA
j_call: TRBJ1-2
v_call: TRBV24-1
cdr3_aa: CATSDGQSYGYTF
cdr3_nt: TGTGCCACCAGTGATGGACAGTCCTATGGCTACACCTTC

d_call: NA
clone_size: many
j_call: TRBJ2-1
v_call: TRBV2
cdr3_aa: CASSAWTRSSYNEQFF
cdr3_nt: TGTGCCAGCAGTGCGTGGACTCGAAGCTCCTACAATGAGCAGTTCTTC

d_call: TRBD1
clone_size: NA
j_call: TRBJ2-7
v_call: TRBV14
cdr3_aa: CASSQDQQGVYEQYF
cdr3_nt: TGTGCCAGCAGCCAAGATCAACAGGGGGTCTACGAGCAGTACTTC

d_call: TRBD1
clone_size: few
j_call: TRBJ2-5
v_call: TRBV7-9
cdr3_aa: CASSSRDRPQTQYF
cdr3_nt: TGTGCCAGCAGCTCCCGGGACAGACCCCAGACCCAGTACTTC

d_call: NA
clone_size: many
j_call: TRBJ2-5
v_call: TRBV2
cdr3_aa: CASSDYMKSETQYF
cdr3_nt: TGTGCCAGCAGTGACTACATGAAATCAGAGACCCAGTACTTC

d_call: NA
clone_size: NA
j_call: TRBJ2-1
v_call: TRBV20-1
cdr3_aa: CSARDGGATIYNEQFF
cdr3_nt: TGCAGTGCTAGAGATGGCGGCGCGACGATTTACAATGAGCAGTTCTTC

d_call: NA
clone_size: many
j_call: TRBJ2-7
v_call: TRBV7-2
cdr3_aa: CASSLVVHEQYF
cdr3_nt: TGTGCCAGCAGCTTAGTTGTGCACGAGCAGTACTTC

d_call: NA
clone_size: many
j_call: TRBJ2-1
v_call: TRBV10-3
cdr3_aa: CAISESWENPYNEQFF
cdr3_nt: TGTGCCATCAGTGAGTCGTGGGAGAATCCCTACAATGAGCAGTTCTTC

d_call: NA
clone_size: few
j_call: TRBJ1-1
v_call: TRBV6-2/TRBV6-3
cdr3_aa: CASSYGQSGTEAFF
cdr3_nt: TGTGCCAGCAGTTATGGGCAGTCCGGCACTGAAGCTTTCTTT

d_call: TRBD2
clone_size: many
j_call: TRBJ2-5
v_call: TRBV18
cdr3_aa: CASSPPGLAGDPLF
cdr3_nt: TGTGCCAGCTCACCACCGGGACTAGCGGGAGACCCACTCTTC

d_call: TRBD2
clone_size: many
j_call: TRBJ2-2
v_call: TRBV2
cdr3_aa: CASGRGRGDTGELFF
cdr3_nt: TGTGCCAGCGGTCGCGGGAGGGGAGACACCGGGGAGCTGTTTTTT

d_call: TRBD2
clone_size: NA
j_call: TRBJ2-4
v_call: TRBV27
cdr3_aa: CASSPSGGTGGNIQYF
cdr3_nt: TGTGCCAGCAGTCCAAGCGGCGGGACGGGGGGAAACATTCAGTACTTC

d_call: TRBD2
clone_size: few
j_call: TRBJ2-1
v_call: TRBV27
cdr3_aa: CASSLLPQGLAMDEQFF
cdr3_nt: TGTGCCAGCAGTCTTCTACCACAGGGACTAGCGATGGATGAGCAGTTCTTC

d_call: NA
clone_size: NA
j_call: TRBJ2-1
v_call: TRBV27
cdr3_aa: CASSLHQTWGDNEQFF
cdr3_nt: TGTGCCAGCAGTTTACATCAGACATGGGGGGACAATGAGCAGTTCTTC

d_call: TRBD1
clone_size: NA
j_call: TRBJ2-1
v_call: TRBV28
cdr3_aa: CASSLWGTGAYNEQFF
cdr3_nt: TGTGCCAGCAGTTTATGGGGGACAGGGGCCTACAATGAGCAGTTCTTC

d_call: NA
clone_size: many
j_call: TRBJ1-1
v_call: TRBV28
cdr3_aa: CASSLSHIRNTEAFF
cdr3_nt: TGTGCCAGCAGTTTGTCGCATATCCGGAACACTGAAGCTTTCTTT

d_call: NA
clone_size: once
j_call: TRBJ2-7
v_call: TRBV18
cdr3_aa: CASSRGPGDEQYF
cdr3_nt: TGTGCCAGCTCCCGGGGGCCAGGAGACGAGCAGTACTTC